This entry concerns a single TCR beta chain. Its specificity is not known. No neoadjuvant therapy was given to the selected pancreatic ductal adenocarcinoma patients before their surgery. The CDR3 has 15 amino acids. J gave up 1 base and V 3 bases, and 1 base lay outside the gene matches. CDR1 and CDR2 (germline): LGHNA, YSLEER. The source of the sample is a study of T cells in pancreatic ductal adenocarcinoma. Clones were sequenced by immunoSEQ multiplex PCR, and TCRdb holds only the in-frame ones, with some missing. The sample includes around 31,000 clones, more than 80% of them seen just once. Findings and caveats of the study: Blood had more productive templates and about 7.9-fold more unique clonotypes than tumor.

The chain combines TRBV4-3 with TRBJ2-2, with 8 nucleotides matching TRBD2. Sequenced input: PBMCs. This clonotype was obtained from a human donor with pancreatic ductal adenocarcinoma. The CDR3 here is CASSQLAGNTGELFF. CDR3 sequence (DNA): TGCGCCAGCAGCCAGCTAGCGGGGAACACCGGGGAGCTGTTTTTT.